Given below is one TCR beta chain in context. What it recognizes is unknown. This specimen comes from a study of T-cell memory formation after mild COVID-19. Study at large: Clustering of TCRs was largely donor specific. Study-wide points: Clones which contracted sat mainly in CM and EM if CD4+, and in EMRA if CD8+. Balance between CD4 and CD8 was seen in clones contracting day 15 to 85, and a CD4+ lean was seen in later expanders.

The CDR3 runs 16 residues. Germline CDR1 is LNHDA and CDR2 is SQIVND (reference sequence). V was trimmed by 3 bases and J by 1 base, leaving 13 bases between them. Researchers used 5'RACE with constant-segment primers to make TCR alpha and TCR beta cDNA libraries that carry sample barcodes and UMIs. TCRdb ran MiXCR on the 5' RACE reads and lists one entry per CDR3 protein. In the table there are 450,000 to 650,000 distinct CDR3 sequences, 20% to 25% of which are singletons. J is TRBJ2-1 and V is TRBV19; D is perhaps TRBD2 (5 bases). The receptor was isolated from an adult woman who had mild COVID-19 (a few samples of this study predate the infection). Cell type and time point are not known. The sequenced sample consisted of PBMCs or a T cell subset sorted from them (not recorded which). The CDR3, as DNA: TGTGCCAGTAGTATTTTGGCGGGCTCTTCCTACAATGAGCAGTTCTTC. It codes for CASSILAGSSYNEQFF.